This TCR beta chain comes out of a study of beta chain features in type 1 diabetes. Study conclusions and caveats: All four CD4+ subsets of Type 1 diabetes patients contained TCRB CDR3s that were moderately but significantly shorter. Overrepresentation of cells with high TCR expression could result from cDNA sequencing. HLA influence on TCRB rearrangement stayed unresolved here. TCRB repertoires of naive, central memory and Treg cells appeared more similar among patients than among healthy donors.

Germline CDR1 reads MDHEN; CDR2 reads SYDVKM. The CDR3 covers 12 residues. This clone has more than one count but fewer than ten. Its target is unknown. Sequence at one end of the junction differs from germline and may be a read error. Every isolated RNA sample was fully reverse transcribed, so sequencing captured expressed TCRB transcripts. Assay used: immunoSEQ multiplex PCR; TCRdb lists only in-frame clones, some missing. Altogether over 600,000 clones are present, roughly an eighth being singletons, with the ten largest covering around 0.12%. The sample comprised naive CD4+ T cells from blood. The chain has TRBV28 and TRBJ2-7, with D possibly being TRBD2 (6 bases). The source is a young man with type 1 diabetes. The CDR3 coding sequence is TGTGCCAGCAGTTTACAGGACTACGTGCAGTACTTC. Amino acids: CASSLQDYVQYF.